The rows below give T cell receptor beta chains drawn from one sample of a study of blood T cell repertoires in COVID-19. Libraries were prepared by immunoSEQ multiplex PCR; TCRdb keeps only in-frame clonotypes and omits some of them. The sample shows around 250,000 clones, 85% of them seen only once. Input material: PBMCs or T cells enriched from blood (not recorded which). Receptor source: a woman aged 50 to 65 with acute COVID-19. Both conserved end residues are part of each CDR3. D genes are given only for firm matches. Size is stated for part of the rows, as once, few or many counts, or as a class when the clone is expanded.

j_gene,abundance,len,d_gene,v_gene,CDR3nt,CDR3aa
TRBJ1-2,NA,13,NA,TRBV5-8,TGTGCCAGCAGCCCGCAGCGTCTCGGGGGCTACACCTTC,CASSPQRLGGYTF
TRBJ2-7,once,18,TRBD2,TRBV4-2,TGTGCCAGCAGCCAGGGTCCCCGGCTAGCGGGGCCCAACTACGAGCAGTACTTC,CASSQGPRLAGPNYEQYF
TRBJ2-1,few,13,TRBD1,TRBV10-3,TGTGCCACACAGGGGGCCTCCTACAATGAGCAGTTCTTC,CATQGASYNEQFF
TRBJ2-7,few,13,NA,TRBV7-2,TGTGCCAGCAGCATCACACAGTTACGAGAGCAGTACTTC,CASSITQLREQYF
TRBJ1-2,NA,13,TRBD1,TRBV11-2,TGTGCCAGCAGTCGGGACAGGGTCGGGGGCTACACCTTC,CASSRDRVGGYTF
TRBJ1-5,NA,19,TRBD1,TRBV6-6,TGTGCCAGCAGTCCTACACGGGGACAGGGAATCTTTAGCAATCAGCCCCAGCATTTT,CASSPTRGQGIFSNQPQHF
TRBJ1-1,few,14,TRBD1,TRBV4-1,TGCGCCAGCAGCCAAGACAGGGGGCTAATTGGAGCTTTCTTT,CASSQDRGLIGAFF
TRBJ2-1,NA,13,TRBD1,TRBV30,TGTGCCTGGAGTGTACAGGGGGCTCATGAGCAGTTCTTC,CAWSVQGAHEQFF
TRBJ1-4,NA,14,NA,TRBV7-2,TGTGCCAGCAGCTTAGGGGGCCGCAATGAAAAACTGTTTTTT,CASSLGGRNEKLFF
TRBJ1-5,NA,15,NA,TRBV30,TGTGCCTGGAGTGTACGAGGGCTAGGCAATCAGCCCCAGCATTTT,CAWSVRGLGNQPQHF
TRBJ2-3,NA,15,TRBD2,TRBV3-1/TRBV3-2,TGTGCCAGCAGCCAAGCGGGGGGGCCTACAGATACGCAGTATTTT,CASSQAGGPTDTQYF
TRBJ1-6,NA,17,NA,TRBV9,TGTGCCAGCAGTGTGGCGGAGGGACCATCCGATGGGTCACCCCTCCACTTT,CASSVAEGPSDGSPLHF